Shown below are 27 T cell receptor beta chains from a single sample sequenced in a study of identical twins. TCRdb called the 5' RACE reads again in MiXCR, with one record for every CDR3 protein. The repertoire holds about 570,000 distinct CDR3 sequences, with just under 10% as singletons. These sequences were also reported in another study, on yellow fever vaccine responses in identical twins.

Sequencing was carried out using PBMCs. The receptors were sampled from a woman younger than 35 in good health.

The chain is built from TRBV20-1 and TRBJ2-7, with D perhaps assigned TRBD1 or TRBD2 (5 bases each). Germline CDR1 reads DFQATT; CDR2 reads SNEGSKA (reference sequence). The CDR3 loop spans 14 amino acids. Trimming shortened V by 3 bases and J by 7 bases, and 19 bases separated the two germline ends. This CDR3 reads CSASLPGRGGEQYF. The CDR3 region has the DNA TGCAGTGCTAGCCTCCCGGGACGGGGCGGGGAGCAGTACTTC.

The chain is built from TRBV7-9 and TRBJ1-3; TRBD1 might be the D (5 bases). The CDR3 is 11 residues long. Per the germline V gene, CDR1 is SEHNR and CDR2 is FQNEAQ (reference sequence). CDR3 nucleotide sequence: TGTGCTCGAGGGGCTGGAAACACCATATATTTT. Its protein product is CARGAGNTIYF.

The table lists this clonotype with a few counts. This chain joins TRBV9 and TRBJ2-1; D ambiguous. Germline loops: CDR1 SGDLS, CDR2 YYNGEE. V was shortened by 4 bases and J by 8 bases, with 16 bases between the two germline ends. This CDR3 contains 14 residues. CDR3 nucleotides: TGTGCCAGCAGCACCGCAGCCATCGCCCATGAGCAGTTCTTC. This sequence encodes CASSTAAIAHEQFF.

Turning to this clonotype: At one boundary the junction diverges from the germline segment, which might be a read error. The chain carries TRBV7-9 and TRBJ1-1; D is undetermined. This CDR3 has 12 amino acids. CDR1 is SEHNR, CDR2 FQNEAQ, per germline (reference sequence). CDR3 loop: CASSLRAPEVFF. DNA of the CDR3: TGTGCCAGCAGCTTACGGGCTCCTGAAGTTTTCTTT. The full variable domain, its missing parts supplied by reference TRBV7-9 and TRBJ1-1, is DTGVSQNPRHKITKRGQNVTFRCDPISEHNRLYWYRQTLGQGPEFLTYFQNEAQLEKSRLLSDRFSAERPKGSFSTLEIQRTEQGDSAMYLCASSLRAPEVFFGQGTRLTVV.

The chain links TRBV29-1 to TRBJ2-1, with 8 bases matching TRBD2. This CDR3 has 13 amino acids. CDR1 is SQVTM, CDR2 ANQGSEA, per germline. The V gene end was trimmed by 4 bases and the J gene end by 8 bases; junction bases not matched to a gene: 7. The CDR3 sequence: CSVVGGLVDEQFF. The CDR3 coding sequence is TGCAGCGTTGTAGGGGGACTAGTCGATGAGCAGTTCTTC.

In its sample, this clonotype was seen a few times. The genes are TRBV15 and TRBJ2-7, with a tentative D call TRBD1 (5 bases). The CDR3 runs to 15 residues. CDR1 is LNHNV, CDR2 YYDKDF, per germline (reference sequence). Trimming stripped 0 bases from V and 1 base from J, with 10 bases between. CDR3 amino acids: CATSRDQKGSYEQYF. The CDR3 DNA sequence: TGTGCCACCAGCAGAGATCAGAAGGGGTCCTACGAGCAGTACTTC.

The V call is TRBV18, the J call TRBJ2-5, with unresolved D. Trimming removed 2 bases from V and 2 bases from J, with 9 bases in between. The CDR3 has 14 residues. Germline V lookup: CDR1 KGHSH, CDR2 LQKENI. The CDR3 protein is CASSPNQIQETQYF. CDR3 bases: TGTGCCAGCTCACCAAATCAGATTCAAGAGACCCAGTACTTC.

V is TRBV18 and J is TRBJ2-1; D is undetermined. The germline gives CDR1 KGHSH, CDR2 LQKENI. V was clipped by 6 bases and J by 10 bases, with 13 bases between them. The CDR3 is 12 amino acids. Here the CDR3 reads CASSPSGEEQFF. CDR3 coding DNA: TGTGCCAGCTCCCCTTCGGGCGAGGAGCAGTTCTTC. Filled out from reference TRBV18 and TRBJ2-1, the complete variable domain reads NAGVMQNPRHLVRRRGQEARLRCSPMKGHSHVYWYRQLPEEGLKFMVYLQKENIIDESGMPKERFSAEFPKEGPSILRIQQVVRGDSAAYFCASSPSGEEQFFGPGTRLTVL.

This clonotype occurred many times. One junction end disagrees with the germline gene, perhaps due to a read error. This rearrangement joins TRBV27 to TRBJ2-7; D is perhaps TRBD1 (6 bases). Germline V gene lookup returns CDR1 MNHEY and CDR2 SMNVEV (reference sequence). The length of the CDR3 is 14 residues. The CDR3 nucleotides are TGTGCCAGCAGTTTAGAAGTCGGGACACACATACGATCCTTC. Encoded protein: CASSLEVGTHIRSF.

The rearrangement joins TRBV12-3 or TRBV12-4 to TRBJ2-5; D possibly corresponds to TRBD2 (5 bases). V lost 11 bases and J lost 8, with 21 bases in between. The CDR3 has 13 residues. The chain's CDR3 is CALERPGSGTQYF. The CDR3 DNA follows: TGTGCCTTGGAACGACCGGGGTCTGGAACCCAGTACTTC.

The rearrangement joins TRBV14 to TRBJ2-7, with D unresolved. V gave up 3 bases and J gave up 3 bases, with 18 bases separating them. Germline lookup yields CDR1 SGHDN and CDR2 FVKESK. There are 16 residues in the CDR3. As DNA, the CDR3 is TGTGCCAGCAGCCAGGTCCGAAGAGGTTCTATCTACGAGCAGTACTTC. Its translation: CASSQVRRGSIYEQYF.

This clonotype showed up just a few times. This rearrangement joins TRBV2 to TRBJ2-7; 8 bases are a match to TRBD1. The length of the CDR3 is 14 residues. V dropped 3 bases and J dropped 6; count of bases not matched to a gene: 7. Germline V gene sequence: CDR1 SNHLY, CDR2 FYNNEI. The CDR3 region is CASSDSTGVGEQYF. For the CDR3, the DNA is TGTGCCAGCAGTGACTCGACAGGGGTCGGCGAGCAGTACTTC.

Written as DNA, the CDR3 is TGTGCCAGCGGCGTGGGGGACACTGAAGCTTTCTTT. Protein sequence: CASGVGDTEAFF. The chain uses TRBV6-5 and TRBJ1-1; TRBD1 might be the D (5 bases). CDR1 MNHEY and CDR2 SVGAGI come from the germline V gene. V gave up 8 bases and J gave up 3 bases, with 10 bases separating them. The CDR3 runs 12 residues.

V gene TRBV20-1 combines with J gene TRBJ2-2; D is unclear. Trimming shortened V by 1 base and J by 6 bases, and 6 bases separated the two germline ends. The CDR3 spans 12 residues. Germline V gene lookup returns CDR1 DFQATT and CDR2 SNEGSKA (reference sequence). The CDR3 is CSARAGAGELFF. CDR3 bases: TGCAGTGCTAGAGCTGGGGCCGGGGAGCTGTTTTTT.

In this sample, this clonotype turned up a few times. The gene calls are TRBV6-6 and TRBJ2-7, with a weak D call TRBD2 (6 bases). Trimming took off 5 bases at V and 6 bases at J, with 11 bases between the two ends. Germline assignment: CDR1 MNHNY and CDR2 SVGAGI (reference sequence). CDR3 length: 12 residues. The CDR3 is CASSHARGEQYF. The CDR3 nucleotides read TGTGCCAGCAGTCACGCGCGGGGCGAGCAGTACTTC.

A word on this clonotype: At one end the junction does not follow the germline gene, possibly because of a read error. The gene calls are TRBV7-7 and TRBJ2-1; D unclear. Germline V gives CDR1 SSHAT, CDR2 FNYEAQ (reference sequence). The CDR3 is 13 residues long. The CDR3 region is CASTLDGYNEQFF. CDR3 coding DNA: TGTGCTAGCACCTTAGACGGCTACAATGAGCAGTTCTTC.

This clonotype was counted only a few times. The chain carries TRBV7-2 and TRBJ2-5; TRBD2 matches at 9 bases. Germline CDR1 reads SGHTA; CDR2 reads FQGNSA. Germline trimming cut 6 bases from V and 2 bases from J; bases unmatched to any gene: 4. The length of the CDR3 is 14 residues. The CDR3 coding sequence is TGTGCCAGCAGATTGACTAGCGGACAAGAGACCCAGTACTTC. Translated, it gives CASRLTSGQETQYF. Using reference TRBV7-2 and TRBJ2-5 for the parts outside the CDR3, the full variable domain is GAGVSQSPSNKVTEKGKDVELRCDPISGHTALYWYRQSLGQGLEFLIYFQGNSAPDKSGLPSDRFSAERTGGSVSTLTIQRTQQEDSAVYLCASRLTSGQETQYFGPGTRLLVL.

This clonotype was seen at least ten times. V is TRBV5-5 and J is TRBJ2-1; 8 bases match TRBD1. The CDR3 spans 11 residues. Germline CDR1 reads SGHKS; CDR2 reads YYEKEE (reference sequence). V trimming: 4 bases; J trimming: 10 bases; junction bases outside the gene matches: 1. The CDR3: CASSNRGEQFF. In DNA form, the CDR3 reads TGTGCCAGCAGCAACAGGGGGGAGCAGTTCTTC.

CDR3 amino acids: CSARDREGIGMSTDTQYF. The DNA for the CDR3 is TGCAGTGCTAGAGATCGGGAGGGGATAGGAATGTCGACAGATACGCAGTATTTT. The V gene is TRBV20-1, the J gene TRBJ2-3; 8 bases match TRBD2. V lost 0 bases to trimming and J lost 3 bases; unmatched junction nucleotides: 14. This CDR3 has 18 residues. CDR1 DFQATT and CDR2 SNEGSKA come from the germline V gene (reference sequence).

This clonotype turned up a few times. The J gene is TRBJ2-5, the V gene TRBV4-2; TRBD1 agrees at 8 bases. The CDR3 sequence is 17 residues long. Germline CDR1 reads LGHNA; CDR2 reads YNFKEQ. J lost 5 bases, V lost 4 bases, and 15 bases had no gene match. This CDR3 reads CASSRGAGGRVGETQYF. CDR3 nucleotide sequence: TGTGCCAGCAGCCGAGGGGCAGGGGGCCGGGTAGGGGAGACCCAGTACTTC.

The table lists this clonotype with a count of one. The J gene is TRBJ2-5, the V gene TRBV6-2 or TRBV6-3; D is ambiguous. Germline V gene sequence: CDR1 MNHEY, CDR2 SVGEGT. The CDR3 has 12 residues. V lost 10 bases, J lost 1 base, and 10 bases lay in between. CDR3 region: CATVDFQETQYF. DNA for the CDR3: TGTGCCACTGTCGACTTCCAAGAGACCCAGTACTTC.

This clonotype was picked up many times. The chain's CDR3 is CSVDPGIPSLGNNEQFF. CDR3 bases: TGCAGCGTTGACCCGGGTATCCCCAGCCTGGGTAACAATGAGCAGTTCTTC. The V and J genes are TRBV29-1 and TRBJ2-1; no clear D. CDR3 length equals 17 residues. The V and J ends lost 3 bases and 5 bases respectively, with 23 bases between them. CDR1 SQVTM and CDR2 ANQGSEA come from the germline V gene.

This clonotype was seen only a few times. This chain uses TRBV20-1 with TRBJ2-4, with 13 bases aligning to TRBD2. The germline gives CDR1 DFQATT, CDR2 SNEGSKA (reference sequence). The V segment lost 6 bases and the J segment 0 bases; nucleotides outside the gene matches: 8. This CDR3 is built from 17 residues. The CDR3 bases are TGCAGTGCCCCGCCGGGACTAGCGGGGCTAGCCAAAAACATTCAGTACTTC. Its translation: CSAPPGLAGLAKNIQYF.

The V gene is TRBV20-1, the J gene TRBJ2-7; D unclear. V was shortened by 3 bases and J by 5 bases, with 14 bases between the two germline ends. The CDR3 loop spans 13 amino acids. Germline V gene data show CDR1 as DFQATT and CDR2 as SNEGSKA (reference sequence). CDR3 amino acids: CSASWQSLNEQYF. CDR3 sequence (DNA): TGCAGTGCTAGTTGGCAGTCTCTTAACGAGCAGTACTTC.

The V gene is TRBV7-2, the J gene TRBJ2-3; 8 bases are shared with TRBD2. Germline V CDR1 and CDR2: SGHTA, FQGNSA. The V and J ends lost 4 bases and 4 bases, in that order; junction bases with no gene match: 7. The CDR3 runs to 15 residues. The CDR3 region has the DNA TGTGCCAGCAGCTCCCGGACTAGCTCGGCAGATACGCAGTATTTT. It is translated as CASSSRTSSADTQYF.

This clonotype was counted only a few times. The rearrangement uses TRBV6-5 and TRBJ1-1, with D possibly matching TRBD1 (6 bases). Germline V gives CDR1 MNHEY, CDR2 SVGAGI. There are 16 residues in the CDR3. Trimming pared 5 bases from V and 2 bases from J, leaving 18 bases between. The DNA for the CDR3 is TGTGCCAGCAGTCTACTGGGGGGCCCCCGAAACACTGAAGCTTTCTTT. Translated: CASSLLGGPRNTEAFF.

The V and J genes are TRBV29-1 and TRBJ1-1; maybe TRBD1 (5 bases). Germline V gene lookup returns CDR1 SQVTM and CDR2 ANQGSEA. With 4 bases removed from V and 3 bases from J, the gap between germline ends came to 12 bases. This CDR3 is built from 13 residues. CDR3 in amino acids: CSVGKGTDTEAFF. The CDR3 nucleotides are TGCAGCGTTGGAAAGGGGACTGACACTGAAGCTTTCTTT.